The 2 T cell receptor beta chains given below trace back to one sample, sequenced in a study of shared clonotypes between healthy human individuals. Libraries were prepared by immunoSEQ multiplex PCR; TCRdb keeps only in-frame clonotypes and omits some of them. The sample carries roughly 2,300,000 clones, around 92% recorded once. The sample was naive CD4+ T cells from PBMCs. Stated subset: CD45RA+ positively selected. The receptors were gathered from a man aged 18 to 30 in good health. Some clones in this sample may be carry-over from other donors' samples.

V is TRBV28 and J is TRBJ2-7; 7 bases line up with TRBD2. Trimming cost V 10 bases and J 2 bases; bases outside gene matches: 5. Germline V gives CDR1 MDHEN, CDR2 SYDVKM. The CDR3 runs to 12 residues. The CDR3 sequence is CATAAGTYEQYF. Here the CDR3 DNA reads TGTGCCACCGCAGCGGGAACCTACGAGCAGTACTTC. Full variable domain (rest looked up from reference TRBV28 and TRBJ2-7): DVKVTQSSRYLVKRTGEKVFLECVQDMDHENMFWYRQDPGLGLRLIYFSYDVKMKEKGDIPEGYSVSREKKERFSLILESASTNQTSMYLCATAAGTYEQYFGPGTRLTVT.

The chain uses TRBV6-5 and TRBJ1-6, with 7 bases aligning to TRBD1. The trim removed 2 bases at V and 8 bases at J, leaving 9 bases unmatched. CDR1 and CDR2 (germline): MNHEY, SVGAGI. The CDR3 length is 16 residues. The CDR3 coding sequence is TGTGCCAGCAGTTACAGGTTGACAGGGTTGGATTCACCCCTCCACTTT. Residues: CASSYRLTGLDSPLHF.